This TCR beta chain was observed in a study of blood T cells in healthy people across ages. Study-wide findings and caveats: Without sorted subsets, naive and antigen-experienced compartments could not be conclusively compared. A greater number of naive CD4+ cells and higher diversity distinguished long-lived donors from aged donors.

This CDR3 contains 18 residues. CDR1 and CDR2 from the germline V gene are LGHNA and YSLEER. With 0 bases clipped from V and 3 bases from J, the junction kept 11 bases outside the gene matches. Points on this clonotype: The antigen is not known.

Using a J-beta primer mix together with a sample-barcoded 5' primer, a second PCR was run for roughly 7 to 11 cycles. TCRdb itself ran the 5' RACE reads through MiXCR, one entry per CDR3 protein. The data hold over 600,000 distinct CDR3 sequences, with 40% to 45% observed a single time. This receptor was obtained from a man at least 80 years old in good health. The chain joins TRBV4-3 to TRBJ2-3, with 8 bases lining up with TRBD2. The sequenced sample consisted of blood. The CDR3: CASSQDGPAGVGTDTQYF. The CDR3 DNA sequence: TGCGCCAGCAGCCAAGATGGACCAGCGGGGGTAGGAACAGATACGCAGTATTTT.